This T cell receptor (beta chain) was captured in a study of OX40 agonist ivuxolimab in advanced cancers. Repertoires were generated with immunoSEQ multiplex PCR, while TCRdb's copy carries only in-frame clones and drops some. The top ten hold 1.5% to 2.5% of the sample, which has over 65,000 clones, around 85% seen once. With V trimmed by 6 bases and J by 5 bases, 5 bases remained unmatched. The CDR3 runs to 13 residues. Looked up from germline, CDR1 is MNHNS and CDR2 is SASEGT. The gene calls are TRBV6-1 and TRBJ2-5; 8 bases fit TRBD1. The receptor was derived from an adult with an advanced solid tumor such as melanoma, head and neck, liver or kidney cancer. The starting material was CD4+ or CD8+ T cells sorted from blood, obtained in a trial of the OX40 agonist ivuxolimab. CDR3 amino acids: CASRWTGKETQYF. The CDR3 DNA reads TGTGCCAGCAGATGGACAGGGAAGGAGACCCAGTACTTC.